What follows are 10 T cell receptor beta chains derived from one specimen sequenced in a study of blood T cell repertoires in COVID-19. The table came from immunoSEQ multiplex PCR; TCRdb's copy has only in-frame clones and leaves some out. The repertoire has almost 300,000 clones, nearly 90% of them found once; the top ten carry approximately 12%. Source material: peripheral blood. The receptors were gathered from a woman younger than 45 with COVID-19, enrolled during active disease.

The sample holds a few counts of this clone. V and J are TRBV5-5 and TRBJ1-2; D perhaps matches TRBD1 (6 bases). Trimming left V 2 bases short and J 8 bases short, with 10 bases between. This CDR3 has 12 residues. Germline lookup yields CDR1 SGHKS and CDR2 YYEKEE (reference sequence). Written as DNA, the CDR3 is TGTGCCAGCAGCTTAGTCCAGGGGGGCTACACCTTC. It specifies CASSLVQGGYTF.

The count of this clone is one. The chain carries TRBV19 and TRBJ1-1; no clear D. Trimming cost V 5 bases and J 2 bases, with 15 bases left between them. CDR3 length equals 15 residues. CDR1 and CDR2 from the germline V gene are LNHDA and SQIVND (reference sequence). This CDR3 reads CASSLDRTYNTEAFF. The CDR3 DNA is TGTGCCAGTAGTTTGGACCGGACTTACAACACTGAAGCTTTCTTT.

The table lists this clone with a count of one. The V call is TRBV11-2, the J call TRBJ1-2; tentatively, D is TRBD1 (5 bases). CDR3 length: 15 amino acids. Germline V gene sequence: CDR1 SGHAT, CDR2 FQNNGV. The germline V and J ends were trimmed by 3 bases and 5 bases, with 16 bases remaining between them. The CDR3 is CASSFGPGLRYGYTF. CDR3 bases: TGTGCCAGCAGCTTTGGGCCAGGGCTGAGGTATGGCTACACCTTC.

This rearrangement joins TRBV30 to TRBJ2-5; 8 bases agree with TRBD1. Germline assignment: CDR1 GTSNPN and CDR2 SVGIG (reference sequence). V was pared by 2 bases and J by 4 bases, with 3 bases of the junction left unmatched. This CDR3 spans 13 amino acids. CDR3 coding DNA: TGTGCCTGGAGTAGAGACAGGGGAGAGACCCAGTACTTC. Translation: CAWSRDRGETQYF.

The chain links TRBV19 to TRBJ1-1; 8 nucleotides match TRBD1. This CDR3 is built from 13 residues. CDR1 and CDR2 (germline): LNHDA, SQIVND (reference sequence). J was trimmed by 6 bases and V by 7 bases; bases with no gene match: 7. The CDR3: CASTMDRAAEAFF. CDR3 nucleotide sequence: TGTGCCAGTACCATGGACAGGGCCGCTGAAGCTTTCTTT.

The CDR3 region is CASTNREGPEAFF. As DNA, the CDR3 is TGTGCCAGCACAAACAGGGAAGGCCCTGAAGCTTTCTTT. V usage is TRBV2 and J usage is TRBJ1-1; maybe TRBD1 (6 bases). Per the germline V gene, CDR1 is SNHLY and CDR2 is FYNNEI. CDR3 length: 13 amino acids. V gave up 7 bases and J gave up 6 bases, with 15 bases separating them.

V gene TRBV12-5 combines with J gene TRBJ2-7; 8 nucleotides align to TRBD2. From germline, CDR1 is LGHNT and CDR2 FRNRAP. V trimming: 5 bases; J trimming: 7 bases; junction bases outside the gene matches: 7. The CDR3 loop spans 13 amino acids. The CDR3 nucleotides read TGTGCTAGTGGTACCGGGGGGGCTGTGGAGCAGTACTTC. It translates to CASGTGGAVEQYF.

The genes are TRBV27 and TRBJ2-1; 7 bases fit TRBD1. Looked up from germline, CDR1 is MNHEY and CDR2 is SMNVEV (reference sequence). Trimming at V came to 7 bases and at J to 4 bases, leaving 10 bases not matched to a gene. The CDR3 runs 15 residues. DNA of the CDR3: TGTGCCAGCACCTGGACGGGACAGAATTACAATGAGCAGTTCTTC. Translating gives CASTWTGQNYNEQFF.

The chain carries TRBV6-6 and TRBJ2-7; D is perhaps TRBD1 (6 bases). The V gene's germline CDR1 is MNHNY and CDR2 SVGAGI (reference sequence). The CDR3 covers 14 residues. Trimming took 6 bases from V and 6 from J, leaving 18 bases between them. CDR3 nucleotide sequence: TGTGCCAGCAGCCGTACCTTAACAGGGAGCGAGCAGTACTTC. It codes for CASSRTLTGSEQYF.

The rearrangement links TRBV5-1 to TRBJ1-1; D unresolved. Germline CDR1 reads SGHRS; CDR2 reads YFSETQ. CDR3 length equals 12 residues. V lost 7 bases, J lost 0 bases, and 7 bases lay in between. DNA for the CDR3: TGCGCCAGCGGCGGAGTGAACACTGAAGCTTTCTTT. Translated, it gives CASGGVNTEAFF. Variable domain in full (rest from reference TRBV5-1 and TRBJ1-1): KAGVTQTPRYLIKTRGQQVTLSCSPISGHRSVSWYQQTPGQGLQFLFEYFSETQRNKGNFPGRFSGRQFSNSRSEMNVSTLELGDSALYLCASGGVNTEAFFGQGTRLTVV.